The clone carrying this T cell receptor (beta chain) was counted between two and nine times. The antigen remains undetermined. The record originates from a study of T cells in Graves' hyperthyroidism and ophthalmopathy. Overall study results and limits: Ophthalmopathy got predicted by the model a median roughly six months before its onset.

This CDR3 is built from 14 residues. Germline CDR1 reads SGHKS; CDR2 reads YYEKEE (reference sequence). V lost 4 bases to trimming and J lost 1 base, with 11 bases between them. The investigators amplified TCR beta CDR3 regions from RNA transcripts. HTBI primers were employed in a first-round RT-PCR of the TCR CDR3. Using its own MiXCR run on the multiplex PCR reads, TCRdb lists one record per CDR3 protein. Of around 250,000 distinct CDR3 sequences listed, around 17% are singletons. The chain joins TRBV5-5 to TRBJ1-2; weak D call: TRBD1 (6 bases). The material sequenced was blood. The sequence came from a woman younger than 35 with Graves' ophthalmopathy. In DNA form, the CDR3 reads TGTGCCAGCAGCCCCCCGGACAGTAACTATGGCTACACCTTC. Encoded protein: CASSPPDSNYGYTF.